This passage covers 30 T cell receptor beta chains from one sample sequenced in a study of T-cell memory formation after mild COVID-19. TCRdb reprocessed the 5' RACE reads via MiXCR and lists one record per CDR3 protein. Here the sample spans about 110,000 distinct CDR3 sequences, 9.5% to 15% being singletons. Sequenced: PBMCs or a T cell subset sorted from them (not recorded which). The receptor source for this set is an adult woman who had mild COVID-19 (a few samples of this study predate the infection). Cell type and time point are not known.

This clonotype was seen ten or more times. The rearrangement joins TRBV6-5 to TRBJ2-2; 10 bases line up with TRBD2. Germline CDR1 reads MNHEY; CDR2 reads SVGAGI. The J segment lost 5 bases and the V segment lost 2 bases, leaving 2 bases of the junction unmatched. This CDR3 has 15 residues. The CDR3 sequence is CASSYQREGTGELFF. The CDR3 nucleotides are TGTGCCAGCAGTTACCAGCGGGAGGGGACCGGGGAGCTGTTTTTT.

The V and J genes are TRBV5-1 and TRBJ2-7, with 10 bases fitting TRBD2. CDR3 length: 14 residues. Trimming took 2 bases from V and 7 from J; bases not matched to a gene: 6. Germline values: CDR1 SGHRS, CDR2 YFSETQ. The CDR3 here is CASSFTSGNGEQYF. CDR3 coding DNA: TGCGCCAGCAGCTTCACTAGCGGGAATGGAGAGCAGTACTTC.

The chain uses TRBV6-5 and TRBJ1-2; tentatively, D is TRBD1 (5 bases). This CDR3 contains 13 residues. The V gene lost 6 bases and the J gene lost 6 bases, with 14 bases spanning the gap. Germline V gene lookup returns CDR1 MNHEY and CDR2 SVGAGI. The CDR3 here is CASSGEDRDGYTF. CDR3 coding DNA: TGTGCCAGCAGCGGAGAAGACAGAGATGGCTACACCTTC.

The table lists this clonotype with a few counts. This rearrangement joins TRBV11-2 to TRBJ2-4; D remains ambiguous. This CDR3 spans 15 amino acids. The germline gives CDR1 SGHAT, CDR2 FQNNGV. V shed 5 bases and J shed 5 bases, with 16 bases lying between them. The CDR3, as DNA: TGTGCCAGCAGCCCGGGTTACGATCCCCAAAACATTCAGTACTTC. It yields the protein CASSPGYDPQNIQYF.

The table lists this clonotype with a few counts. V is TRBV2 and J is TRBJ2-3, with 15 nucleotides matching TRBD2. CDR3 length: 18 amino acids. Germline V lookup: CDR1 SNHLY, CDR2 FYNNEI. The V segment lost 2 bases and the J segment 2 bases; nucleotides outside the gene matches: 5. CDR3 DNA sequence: TGTGCCAGCAGTGAACTGGGACTAGCGGGGGGCTTCACAGATACGCAGTATTTT. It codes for CASSELGLAGGFTDTQYF.

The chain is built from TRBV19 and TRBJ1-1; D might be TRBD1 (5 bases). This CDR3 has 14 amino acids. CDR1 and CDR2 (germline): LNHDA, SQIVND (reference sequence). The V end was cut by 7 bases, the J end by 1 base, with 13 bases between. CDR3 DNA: TGTGCCAGTAAGTCGGGTAGGGGGAACACTGAAGCTTTCTTT. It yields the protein CASKSGRGNTEAFF.

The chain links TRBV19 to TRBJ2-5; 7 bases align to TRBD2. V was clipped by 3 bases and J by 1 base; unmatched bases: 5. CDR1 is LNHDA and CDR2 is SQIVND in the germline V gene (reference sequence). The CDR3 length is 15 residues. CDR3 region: CASSMDGRFQETQYF. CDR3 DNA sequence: TGTGCCAGTAGTATGGACGGGAGGTTCCAAGAGACCCAGTACTTC.

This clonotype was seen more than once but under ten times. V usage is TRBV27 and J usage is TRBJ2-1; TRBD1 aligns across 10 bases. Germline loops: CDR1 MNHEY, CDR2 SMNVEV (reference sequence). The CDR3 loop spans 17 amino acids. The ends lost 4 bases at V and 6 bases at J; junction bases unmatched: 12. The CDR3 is CASSWTGGSLILNEQFF. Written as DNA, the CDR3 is TGTGCCAGCAGTTGGACAGGGGGGTCCCTTATTCTCAATGAGCAGTTCTTC.

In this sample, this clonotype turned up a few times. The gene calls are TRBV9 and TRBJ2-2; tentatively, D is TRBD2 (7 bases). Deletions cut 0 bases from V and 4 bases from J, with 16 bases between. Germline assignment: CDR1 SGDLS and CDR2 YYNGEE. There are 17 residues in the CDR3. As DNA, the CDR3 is TGTGCCAGCAGCGTAGGGGAGGGGGTTACCCTCACCGGGGAGCTGTTTTTT. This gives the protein CASSVGEGVTLTGELFF.

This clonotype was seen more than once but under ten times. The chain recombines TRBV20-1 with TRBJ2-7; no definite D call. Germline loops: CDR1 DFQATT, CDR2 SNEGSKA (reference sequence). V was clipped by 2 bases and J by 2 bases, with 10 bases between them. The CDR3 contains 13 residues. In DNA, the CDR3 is TGCAGTGCTAGATCAGGCGGTCCCTACGAGCAGTACTTC. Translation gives CSARSGGPYEQYF.

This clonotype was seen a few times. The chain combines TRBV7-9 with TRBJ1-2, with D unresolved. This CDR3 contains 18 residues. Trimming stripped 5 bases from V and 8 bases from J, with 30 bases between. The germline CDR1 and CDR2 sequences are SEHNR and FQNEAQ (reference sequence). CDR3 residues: CASSLNPQVSEYSRGYTF. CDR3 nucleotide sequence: TGTGCCAGCAGCCTTAACCCCCAGGTGTCAGAGTACTCTCGCGGCTACACCTTC.

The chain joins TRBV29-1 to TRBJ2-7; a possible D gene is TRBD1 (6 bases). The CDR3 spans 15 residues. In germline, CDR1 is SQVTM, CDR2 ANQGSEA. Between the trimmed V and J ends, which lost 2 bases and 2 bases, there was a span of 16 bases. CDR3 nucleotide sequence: TGCAGCGTTGAAAGTTGGGCAGGGGAAGCCTACGAGCAGTACTTC. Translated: CSVESWAGEAYEQYF.

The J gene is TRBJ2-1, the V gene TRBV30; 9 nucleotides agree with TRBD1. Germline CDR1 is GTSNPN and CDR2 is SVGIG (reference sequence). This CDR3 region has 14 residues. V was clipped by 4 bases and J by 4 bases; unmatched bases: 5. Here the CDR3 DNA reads TGTGCCTGGACCCCGGGACAGGGATACAATGAGCAGTTCTTC. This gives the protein CAWTPGQGYNEQFF.

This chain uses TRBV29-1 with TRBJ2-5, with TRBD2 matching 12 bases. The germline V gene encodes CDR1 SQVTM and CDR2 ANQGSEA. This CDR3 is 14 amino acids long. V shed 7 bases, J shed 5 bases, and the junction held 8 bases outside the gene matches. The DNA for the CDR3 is TGCAGCGCCCTAGCGGGAGGGCCGTGGGAGACCCAGTACTTC. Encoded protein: CSALAGGPWETQYF. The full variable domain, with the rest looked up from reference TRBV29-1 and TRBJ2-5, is SAVISQKPSRDICQRGTSLTIQCQVDSQVTMMFWYRQQPGQSLTLIATANQGSEATYESGFVIDKFPISRPNLTFSTLTVSNMSPEDSSIYLCSALAGGPWETQYFGPGTRLLVL.

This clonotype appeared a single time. This chain's CDR3 is CASSPEGPRWNTEAFF. For the CDR3, the DNA is TGTGCCAGCTCACCAGAGGGGCCCAGGTGGAACACTGAAGCTTTCTTT. V is TRBV18 and J is TRBJ1-1; tentatively, D is TRBD1 (5 bases). Trimming left V 2 bases short and J 1 base short, with 14 bases between. The CDR3 spans 16 residues. Germline CDR1 is KGHSH and CDR2 is LQKENI.

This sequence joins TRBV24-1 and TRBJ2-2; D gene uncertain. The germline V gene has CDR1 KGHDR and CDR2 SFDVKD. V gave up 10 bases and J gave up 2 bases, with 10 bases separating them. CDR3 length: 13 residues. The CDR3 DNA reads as TGTGCCACATCTTATCGAAACACCGGGGAGCTGTTTTTT. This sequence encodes CATSYRNTGELFF.

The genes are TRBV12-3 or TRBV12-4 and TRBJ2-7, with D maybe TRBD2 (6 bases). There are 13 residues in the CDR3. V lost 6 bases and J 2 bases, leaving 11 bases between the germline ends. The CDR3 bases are TGTGCCAGCAGGGGGGGAGACACCTACGAGCAGTACTTC. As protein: CASRGGDTYEQYF.

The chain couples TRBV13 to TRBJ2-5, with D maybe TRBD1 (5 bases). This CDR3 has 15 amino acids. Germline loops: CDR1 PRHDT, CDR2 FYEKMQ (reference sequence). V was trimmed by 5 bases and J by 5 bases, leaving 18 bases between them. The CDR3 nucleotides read TGTGCCAGCAGCCACGTTAAAGGGGCGTTCGAGACCCAGTACTTC. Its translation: CASSHVKGAFETQYF.

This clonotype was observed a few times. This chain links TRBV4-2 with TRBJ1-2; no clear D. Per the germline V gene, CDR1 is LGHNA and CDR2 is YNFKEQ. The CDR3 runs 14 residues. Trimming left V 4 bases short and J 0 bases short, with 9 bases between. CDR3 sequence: CASSPRIANYGYTF. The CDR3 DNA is TGTGCCAGCAGCCCGCGGATAGCTAACTATGGCTACACCTTC.

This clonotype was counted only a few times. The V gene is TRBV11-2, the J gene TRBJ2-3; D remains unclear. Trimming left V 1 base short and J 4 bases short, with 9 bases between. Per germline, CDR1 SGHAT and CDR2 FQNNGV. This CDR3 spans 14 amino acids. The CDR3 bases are TGTGCCAGCAGCTTAGGCGTTTCTCCAGATACGCAGTATTTT. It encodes CASSLGVSPDTQYF. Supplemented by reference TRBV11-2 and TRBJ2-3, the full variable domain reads EAGVAQSPRYKIIEKRQSVAFWCNPISGHATLYWYQQILGQGPKLLIQFQNNGVVDDSQLPKDRFSAERLKGVDSTLKIQPAKLEDSAVYLCASSLGVSPDTQYFGPGTRLTVL.

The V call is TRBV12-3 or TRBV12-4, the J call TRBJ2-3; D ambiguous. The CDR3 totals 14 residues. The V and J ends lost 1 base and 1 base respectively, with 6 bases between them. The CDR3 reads CASSLGMGTDTQYF. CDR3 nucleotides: TGTGCCAGCAGTTTAGGAATGGGCACAGATACGCAGTATTTT.

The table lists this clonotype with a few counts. CDR3 sequence reads: CASSLTDRGGHTGELFF. The CDR3 region has the DNA TGTGCCAGCAGTTTAACCGACAGGGGAGGTCACACCGGGGAGCTGTTTTTT. The chain uses TRBV27 and TRBJ2-2; 8 bases map to TRBD1. The germline V gene encodes CDR1 MNHEY and CDR2 SMNVEV (reference sequence). V shed 2 bases and J 3 bases; nucleotides not matched to a gene: 8. CDR3 length: 17 residues.

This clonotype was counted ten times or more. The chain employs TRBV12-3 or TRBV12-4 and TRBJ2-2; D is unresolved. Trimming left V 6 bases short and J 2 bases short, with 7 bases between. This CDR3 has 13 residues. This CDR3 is CASSQINTGELFF. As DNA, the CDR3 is TGTGCCAGCAGCCAAATTAACACCGGGGAGCTGTTTTTT.

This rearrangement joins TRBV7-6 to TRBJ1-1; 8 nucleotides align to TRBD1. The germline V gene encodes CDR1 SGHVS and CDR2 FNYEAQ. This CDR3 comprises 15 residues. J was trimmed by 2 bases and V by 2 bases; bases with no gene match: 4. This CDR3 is CASSLFDRGNTEAFF. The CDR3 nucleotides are TGTGCCAGCAGCTTATTTGACAGGGGTAACACTGAAGCTTTCTTT.

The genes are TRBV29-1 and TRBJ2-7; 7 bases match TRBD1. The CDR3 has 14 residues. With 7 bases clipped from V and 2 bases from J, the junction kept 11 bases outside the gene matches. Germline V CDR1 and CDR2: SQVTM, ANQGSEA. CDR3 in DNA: TGCAGCGGGGAAACAGGGGTCTATCCCTACGAGCAGTACTTC. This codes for CSGETGVYPYEQYF.

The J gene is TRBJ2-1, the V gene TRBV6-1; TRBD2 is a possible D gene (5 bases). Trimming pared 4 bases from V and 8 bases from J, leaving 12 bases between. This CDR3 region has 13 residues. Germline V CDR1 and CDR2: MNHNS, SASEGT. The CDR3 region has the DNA TGTGCCAGCAGTGTTTCGGACTGGGATGAGCAGTTCTTC. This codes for CASSVSDWDEQFF.

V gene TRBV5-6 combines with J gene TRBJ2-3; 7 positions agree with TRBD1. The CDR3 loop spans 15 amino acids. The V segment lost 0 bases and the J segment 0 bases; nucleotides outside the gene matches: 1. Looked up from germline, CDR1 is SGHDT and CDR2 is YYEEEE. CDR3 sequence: CASSLVQGSTDTQYF. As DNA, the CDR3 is TGTGCCAGCAGCTTGGTACAGGGGAGCACAGATACGCAGTATTTT.

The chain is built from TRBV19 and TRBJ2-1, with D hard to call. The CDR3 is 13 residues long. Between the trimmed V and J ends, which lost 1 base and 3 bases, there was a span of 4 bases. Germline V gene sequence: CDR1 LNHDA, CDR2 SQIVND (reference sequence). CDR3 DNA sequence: TGTGCCAGTAGTATAGTTAACTACAATGAGCAGTTCTTC. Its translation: CASSIVNYNEQFF.

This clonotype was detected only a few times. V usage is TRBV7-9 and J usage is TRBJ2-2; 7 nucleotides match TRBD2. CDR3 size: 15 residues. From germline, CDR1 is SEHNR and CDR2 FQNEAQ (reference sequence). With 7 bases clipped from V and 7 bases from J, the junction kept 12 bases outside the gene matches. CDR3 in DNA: TGTGCCAGCACCCAGAATGCGGGGGAGAACGGGGAGCTGTTTTTT. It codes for CASTQNAGENGELFF. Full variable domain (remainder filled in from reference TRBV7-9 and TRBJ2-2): DTGVSQNPRHKITKRGQNVTFRCDPISEHNRLYWYRQTLGQGPEFLTYFQNEAQLEKSRLLSDRFSAERPKGSFSTLEIQRTEQGDSAMYLCASTQNAGENGELFFGEGSRLTVL.

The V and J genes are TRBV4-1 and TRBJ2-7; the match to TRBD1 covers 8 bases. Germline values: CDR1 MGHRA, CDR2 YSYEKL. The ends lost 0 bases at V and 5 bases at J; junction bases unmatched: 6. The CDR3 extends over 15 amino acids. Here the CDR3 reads CASSQDPGQGNEQYF. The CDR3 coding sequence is TGCGCCAGCAGCCAAGATCCCGGACAGGGTAACGAGCAGTACTTC.